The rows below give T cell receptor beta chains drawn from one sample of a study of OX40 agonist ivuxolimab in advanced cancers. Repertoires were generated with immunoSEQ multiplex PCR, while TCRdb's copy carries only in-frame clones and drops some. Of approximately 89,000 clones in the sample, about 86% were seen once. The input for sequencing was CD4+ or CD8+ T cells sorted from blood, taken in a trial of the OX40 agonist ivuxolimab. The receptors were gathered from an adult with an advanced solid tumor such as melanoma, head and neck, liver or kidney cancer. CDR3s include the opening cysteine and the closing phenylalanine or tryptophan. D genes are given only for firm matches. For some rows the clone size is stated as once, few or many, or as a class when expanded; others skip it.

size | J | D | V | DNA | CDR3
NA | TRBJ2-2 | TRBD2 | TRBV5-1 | TGCGCCAGCAGCCTAAGCGGGCTAGCGGGAGCCTTCGGGGAGCTGTTTTTT | CASSLSGLAGAFGELFF
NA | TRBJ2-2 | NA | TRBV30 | TGTGCCTGGAGGCAGAACACCGGGGAGCTGTTTTTT | CAWRQNTGELFF
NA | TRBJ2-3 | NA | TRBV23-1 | TGCGCCAGGGGGCCGGGACTCCTCAGAGATACGCAGTATTTT | CARGPGLLRDTQYF
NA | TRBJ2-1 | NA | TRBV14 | TGTGCCAGCAGCCAAGAAGGTGAGCAGTTCTTC | CASSQEGEQFF
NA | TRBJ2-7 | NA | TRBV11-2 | TGTGCCAGCAGCTTAGCCGAGCAGTACTTC | CASSLAEQYF
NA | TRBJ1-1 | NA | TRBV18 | TGTGCCAGCTCACCAATTCCCGGGGACACTGAAGCTTTCTTT | CASSPIPGDTEAFF
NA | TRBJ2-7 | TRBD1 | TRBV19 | TGTGCCAGTAGTGATCCGGGACAGATCTTCTACGAGCAGTACTTC | CASSDPGQIFYEQYF
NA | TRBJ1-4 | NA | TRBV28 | TGTGCCAGCAGTTTATCTTCGGGGTCTCGCTCTAATGAAAAACTGTTTTTT | CASSLSSGSRSNEKLFF
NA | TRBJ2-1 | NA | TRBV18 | TGTGCCAGCTCCCCAAACCTCTACAATGAGCAGTTCTTC | CASSPNLYNEQFF
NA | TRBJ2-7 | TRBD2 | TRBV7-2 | TGTGCCAGCAGCGATCCGGGACTAGCAACCTACGAGCAGTACTTC | CASSDPGLATYEQYF
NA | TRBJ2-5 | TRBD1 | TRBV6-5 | TGTGCCAGCAGGCTAAACCGGGACAGGTGGCAGACCCAGTACTTC | CASRLNRDRWQTQYF
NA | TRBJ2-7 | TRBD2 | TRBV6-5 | TGTGCCAGCAGTATGGGGACTACACTCTACGAGCAGTACTTC | CASSMGTTLYEQYF
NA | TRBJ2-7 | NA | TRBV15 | TGTGCCACCAGCAGAGATTCGGCCCGTGAGCAGTACTTC | CATSRDSAREQYF
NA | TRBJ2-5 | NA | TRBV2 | TGTGCCAGCAGTGTGGATTTGTTAGGAGAGACCCAGTACTTC | CASSVDLLGETQYF
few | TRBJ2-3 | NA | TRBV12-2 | TGTGCAAGTCGCTCACGGACTAGAAGCACAGATACGCAGTATTTT | CASRSRTRSTDTQYF
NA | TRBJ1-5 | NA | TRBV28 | TGTGCCAGCAGCTCCGGGGGGGGCAGGCAGCCCCAGCATTTT | CASSSGGGRQPQHF
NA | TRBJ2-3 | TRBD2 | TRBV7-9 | TGTGCCAGCAGCGCAAGTCCGGGACTAGCTGAGAATACGCAGTATTTT | CASSASPGLAENTQYF
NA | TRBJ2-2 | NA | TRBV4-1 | TGCGCCAGCAGCCAAAGCGGGCGGGTCGGGGAGCTGTTTTTT | CASSQSGRVGELFF
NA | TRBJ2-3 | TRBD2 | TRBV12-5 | TGTGCTAGTGGTTACATAGCGGGAGGTGGGACAGATACGCAGTATTTT | CASGYIAGGGTDTQYF
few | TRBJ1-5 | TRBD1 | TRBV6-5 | TGTGCCAGCGGACAGGGGCAAGGTCAGCCCCAGCATTTT | CASGQGQGQPQHF
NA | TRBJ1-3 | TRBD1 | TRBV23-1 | TGCGCCAGCAGTCAACAACTGACAGGGTATGGAAACACCATATATTTT | CASSQQLTGYGNTIYF
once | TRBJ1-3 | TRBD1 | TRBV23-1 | TGCGCCAGCAGTCCCGTAAGGGGGCGCGGAGATGAAAACACCATATATTTT | CASSPVRGRGDENTIYF
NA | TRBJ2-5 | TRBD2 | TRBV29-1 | TGCAGCGTTGAGGAAACTTTCGGGGGGGGGACCCAGTACTTC | CSVEETFGGGTQYF
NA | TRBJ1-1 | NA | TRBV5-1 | TGCGCCAGCAGCTTGACGGAAACTGAAGCTTTCTTT | CASSLTETEAFF
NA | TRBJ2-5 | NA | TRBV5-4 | TGTGCCAGCAGCTTGGACAGAGGAGAGACCCAGTACTTC | CASSLDRGETQYF
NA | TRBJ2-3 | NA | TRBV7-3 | TGTGCCAGCAGCGTCTCGGCCACAGATACGCAGTATTTT | CASSVSATDTQYF
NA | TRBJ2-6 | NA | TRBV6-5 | TGTGCCAGCAGTTACGCGATACCTGGGGCCAACGTCCTGACTTTC | CASSYAIPGANVLTF
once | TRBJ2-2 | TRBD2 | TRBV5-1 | TGCGCCAGCAGGCTAGCGGTGAACACCGGGGAGCTGTTTTTT | CASRLAVNTGELFF
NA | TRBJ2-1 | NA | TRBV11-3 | TGTGCCAGCAGCTTAAACAGGGTTAACGATGAGCAGTTCTTC | CASSLNRVNDEQFF
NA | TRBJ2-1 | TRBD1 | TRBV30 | TGTGCCTGGGGACAGGGGGCTGGTGAGCAGTTCTTC | CAWGQGAGEQFF
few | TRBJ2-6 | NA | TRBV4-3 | TGCGCCAGCAGCCAAGATCATCAGGGAACCGGGGCCAACGTCCTGACTTTC | CASSQDHQGTGANVLTF
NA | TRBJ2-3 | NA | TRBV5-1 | TGCGCCAGCAGCTTGGATGCAGATACGCAGTATTTT | CASSLDADTQYF
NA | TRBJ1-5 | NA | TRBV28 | TGTGCCAGCAGTCTACTCGGGGGAGATCATAATCAGCCCCAGCATTTT | CASSLLGGDHNQPQHF
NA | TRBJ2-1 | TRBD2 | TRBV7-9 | TGTGCCAGCAGCTTTCATCGACTAGCGGGAGTGGGTACCAATGAGCAGTTCTTC | CASSFHRLAGVGTNEQFF
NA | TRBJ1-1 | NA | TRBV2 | TGTGCCAGCAGTCCGGAGACTGGCGTTACTGAAGCTTTCTTT | CASSPETGVTEAFF
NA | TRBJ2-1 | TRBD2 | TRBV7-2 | TGTGCCAGCAGCCCCTCTTCTAGCGGGACTTACAATGAGCAGTTCTTC | CASSPSSSGTYNEQFF
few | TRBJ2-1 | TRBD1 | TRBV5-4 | TGTGCCAGCAGCCCACCCACAGGGGGCCTGAACAATGAGCAGTTCTTC | CASSPPTGGLNNEQFF
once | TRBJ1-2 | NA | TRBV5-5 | TGTGCCAGCAGACCTGGTCAGGGCAACTATGGCTACACCTTC | CASRPGQGNYGYTF
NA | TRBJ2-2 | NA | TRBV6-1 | TGTGCCAGCAGTGAAATGGCAGCCACTACCGGGGAGCTGTTTTTT | CASSEMAATTGELFF
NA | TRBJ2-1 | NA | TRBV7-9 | TGTGCCAGCAGCCCAGACTCCCGGGTGGGTGAGCAGTTCTTC | CASSPDSRVGEQFF
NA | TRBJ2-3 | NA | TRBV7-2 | TGTGCCAGCAGCTTGGGAACAGGGAACACAGATACGCAGTATTTT | CASSLGTGNTDTQYF
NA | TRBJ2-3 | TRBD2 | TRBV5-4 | TGTGCCAGCAGCATACGACTAGCGGGAGCCCTAGATACGCAGTATTTT | CASSIRLAGALDTQYF
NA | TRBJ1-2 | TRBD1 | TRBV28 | TGTGCCAGCCATCCCGGACAGGGCTTTATTTGGAATGGCTACACCTTC | CASHPGQGFIWNGYTF
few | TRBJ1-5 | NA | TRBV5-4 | TGTGCCAGCAGCGACCAGGCAGGGGATCAGCCCCAGCATTTT | CASSDQAGDQPQHF
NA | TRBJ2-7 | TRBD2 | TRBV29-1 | TGCAGCGTGACCGGACTAGCGGGAGGGCCTGAGGTCTACGAGCAGTACTTC | CSVTGLAGGPEVYEQYF
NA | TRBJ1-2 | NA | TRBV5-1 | TGCGCCAGCAGCCTGGGGACCTATGGCTACACCTTC | CASSLGTYGYTF
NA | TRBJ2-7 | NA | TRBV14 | TGTGCCAGCAGCCAAGCGGGGCGGTGGTACGAGCAGTACTTC | CASSQAGRWYEQYF
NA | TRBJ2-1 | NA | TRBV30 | TGTGCCTGGAGTGGGGGTGATGAGCAGTTCTTC | CAWSGGDEQFF
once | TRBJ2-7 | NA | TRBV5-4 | TGTGCCAGCAGCTTTGACCGTATCTACGAGCAGTACTTC | CASSFDRIYEQYF
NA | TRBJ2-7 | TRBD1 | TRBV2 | TGTGCCAGCTGCAATAGGTCGTGGGACAGGGTTTCCTACGAGCAGTACTTC | CASCNRSWDRVSYEQYF
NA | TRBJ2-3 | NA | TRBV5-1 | TGCGCCAGCAGCTTCGAAACAGATACGCAGTATTTT | CASSFETDTQYF
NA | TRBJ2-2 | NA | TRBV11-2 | TGTGCCAGCAGCCCGAACACCGGGGAGCTGTTTTTT | CASSPNTGELFF
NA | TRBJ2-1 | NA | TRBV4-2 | TGTGCCAGCAGCCAAGATGACAACTCCTACAATGAGCAGTTCTTC | CASSQDDNSYNEQFF
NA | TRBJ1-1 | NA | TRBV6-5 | TGTGCCAGCAGAAACCCAGGGAACACTGAAGCTTTCTTT | CASRNPGNTEAFF
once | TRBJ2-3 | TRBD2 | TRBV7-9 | TGTGCCAGCAGCGACAGTTCCAGCGGGAGGCCCACAGATACGCAGTATTTT | CASSDSSSGRPTDTQYF
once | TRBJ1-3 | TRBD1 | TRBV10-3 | TGTGCCATCAGTGTCGGACAGGGCCTTTCCAACTCTGGAAACACCATATATTTT | CAISVGQGLSNSGNTIYF
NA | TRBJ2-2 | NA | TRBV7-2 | TGTGCCAGCAGCCCAAGGGTAGCATCCGGGGAGCTGTTTTTT | CASSPRVASGELFF
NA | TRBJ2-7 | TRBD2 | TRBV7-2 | TGTGCCAGCAGCTTAGCCAGCGGGGTTACCTACGAGCAGTACTTC | CASSLASGVTYEQYF
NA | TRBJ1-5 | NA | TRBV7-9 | TGTGCCAGCAGCCTCGGCACTCAGCCCCAGCATTTT | CASSLGTQPQHF